This TCR beta chain was observed in a study of post-analysis software for immune sequencing data. About this clonotype itself: Its antigen remains unidentified.

Study-wide points: F measure grouped same-batch samples tightly together. Controls significantly exceeded multiple sclerosis patients in normalized Chao1 diversity.

The authors incorporated unique molecular identifiers into the TCR beta cDNA libraries. Yield was roughly 0.5 million cDNA molecules from around 1 to 10 million T cells. MiXCR, run by TCRdb on the PCR reads, gives a single entry per CDR3 protein. The repertoire includes just over 250,000 distinct CDR3 sequences, 36% of them detected once, and 4% to 6% sits in the top ten. The source is a girl under 18 with multiple sclerosis. Material for sequencing was blood.

The CDR3 spells CSARLRAGVPGETQYF. The CDR3 DNA follows: TGCAGTGCTAGACTGCGGGCGGGGGTCCCGGGAGAGACCCAGTACTTC. The chain combines TRBV20-1 with TRBJ2-5; 7 bases agree with TRBD2. The CDR3 totals 16 residues. V was clipped by 2 bases and J by 4 bases; unmatched bases: 13. CDR1 and CDR2 from the germline V gene are DFQATT and SNEGSKA (reference sequence).